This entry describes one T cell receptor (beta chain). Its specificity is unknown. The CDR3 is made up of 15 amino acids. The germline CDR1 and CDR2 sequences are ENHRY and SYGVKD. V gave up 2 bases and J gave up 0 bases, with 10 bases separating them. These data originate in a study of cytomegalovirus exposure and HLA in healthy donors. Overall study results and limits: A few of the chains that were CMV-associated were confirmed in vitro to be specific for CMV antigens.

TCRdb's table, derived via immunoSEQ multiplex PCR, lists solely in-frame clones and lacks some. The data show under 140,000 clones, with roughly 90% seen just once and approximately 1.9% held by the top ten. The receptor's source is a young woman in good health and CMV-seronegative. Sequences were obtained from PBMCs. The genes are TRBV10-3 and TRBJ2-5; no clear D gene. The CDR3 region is CAISENSRYQETQYF. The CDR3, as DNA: TGTGCCATCAGTGAGAACAGCCGCTACCAAGAGACCCAGTACTTC.